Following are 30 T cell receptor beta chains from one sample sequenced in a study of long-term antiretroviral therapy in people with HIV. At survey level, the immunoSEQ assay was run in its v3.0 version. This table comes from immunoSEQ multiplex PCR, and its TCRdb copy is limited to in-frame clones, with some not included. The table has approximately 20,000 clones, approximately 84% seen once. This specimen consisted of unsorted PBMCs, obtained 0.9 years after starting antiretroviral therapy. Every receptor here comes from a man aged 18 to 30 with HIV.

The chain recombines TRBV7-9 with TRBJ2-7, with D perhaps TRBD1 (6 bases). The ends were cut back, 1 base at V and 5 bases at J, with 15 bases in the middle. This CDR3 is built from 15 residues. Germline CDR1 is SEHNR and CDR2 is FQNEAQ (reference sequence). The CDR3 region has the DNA TGTGCCAGCAGCTTAGGGCAGGGGATAATCCACGAGCAGTACGTC. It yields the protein CASSLGQGIIHEQYV.

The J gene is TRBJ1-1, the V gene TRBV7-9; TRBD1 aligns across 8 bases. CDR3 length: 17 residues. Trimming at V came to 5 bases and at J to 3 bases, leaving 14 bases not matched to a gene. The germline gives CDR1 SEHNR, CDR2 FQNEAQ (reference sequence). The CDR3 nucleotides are TGTGCCAGCAGCCAGGGGACAGGCCTAGTTGGGGACACTGAAGCTTTCTTT. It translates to CASSQGTGLVGDTEAFF.

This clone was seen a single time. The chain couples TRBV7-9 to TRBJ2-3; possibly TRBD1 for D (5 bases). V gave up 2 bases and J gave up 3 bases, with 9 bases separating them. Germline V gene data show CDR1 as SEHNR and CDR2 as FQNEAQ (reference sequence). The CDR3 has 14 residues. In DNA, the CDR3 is TGTGCCAGCAGCTTAACCCAGGGAACAGATACGCAGTATTTT. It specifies CASSLTQGTDTQYF.

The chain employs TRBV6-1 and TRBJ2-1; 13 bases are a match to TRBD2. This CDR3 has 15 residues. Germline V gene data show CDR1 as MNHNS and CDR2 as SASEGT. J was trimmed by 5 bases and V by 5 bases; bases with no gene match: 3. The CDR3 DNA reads TGTGCCAGCAGTACTAGCGGGGGGGCACACAATGAGCAGTTCTTC. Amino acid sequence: CASSTSGGAHNEQFF.

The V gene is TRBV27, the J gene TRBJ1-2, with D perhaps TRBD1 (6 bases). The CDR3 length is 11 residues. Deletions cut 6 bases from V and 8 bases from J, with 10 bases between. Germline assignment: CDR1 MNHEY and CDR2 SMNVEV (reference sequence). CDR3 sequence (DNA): TGTGCCAGCAGCCAGGGGTACGGCTACACCTTC. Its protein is CASSQGYGYTF.

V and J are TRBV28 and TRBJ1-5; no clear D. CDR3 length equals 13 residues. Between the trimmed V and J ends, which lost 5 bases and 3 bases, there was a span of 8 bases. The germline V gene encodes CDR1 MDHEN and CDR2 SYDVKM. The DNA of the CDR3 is TGTGCCAGCAGTCTCCGAGCCAATCAGCCCCAGCATTTT. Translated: CASSLRANQPQHF.

The CDR3, as DNA: TGCGCCAGCAGCTTGTCTGCCAAAGACTACGAGCAGTACTTC. Protein sequence: CASSLSAKDYEQYF. The rearrangement uses TRBV5-1 and TRBJ2-7; no clear D gene. Trimming left V 1 base short and J 3 bases short, with 11 bases between. Germline V lookup: CDR1 SGHRS, CDR2 YFSETQ. The CDR3 contains 14 residues.

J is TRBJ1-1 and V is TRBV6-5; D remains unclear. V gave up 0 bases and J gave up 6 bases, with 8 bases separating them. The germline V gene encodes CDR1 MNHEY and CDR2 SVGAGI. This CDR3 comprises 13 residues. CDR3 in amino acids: CASSYSGGSEAFF. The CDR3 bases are TGTGCCAGCAGTTACTCCGGTGGCTCTGAAGCTTTCTTT.

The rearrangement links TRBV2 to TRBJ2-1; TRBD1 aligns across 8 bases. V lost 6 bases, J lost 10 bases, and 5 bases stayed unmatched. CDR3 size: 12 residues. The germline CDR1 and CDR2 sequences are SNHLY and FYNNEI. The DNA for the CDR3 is TGTGCCAGCAGGTATACAGGGGGAGAGCAGTTCTTC. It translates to CASRYTGGEQFF. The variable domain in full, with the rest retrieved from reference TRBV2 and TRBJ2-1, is EPEVTQTPSHQVTQMGQEVILRCVPISNHLYFYWYRQILGQKVEFLVSFYNNEISEKSEIFDDQFSVERPDGSNFTLKIRSTKLEDSAMYFCASRYTGGEQFFGPGTRLTVL.

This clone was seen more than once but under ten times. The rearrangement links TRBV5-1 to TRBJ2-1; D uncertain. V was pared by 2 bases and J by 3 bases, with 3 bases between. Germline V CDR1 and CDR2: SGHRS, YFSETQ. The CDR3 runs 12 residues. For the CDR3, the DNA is TGCGCCAGCAGCTTTGACTACAATGAGCAGTTCTTC. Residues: CASSFDYNEQFF. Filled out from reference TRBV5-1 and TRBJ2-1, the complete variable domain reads KAGVTQTPRYLIKTRGQQVTLSCSPISGHRSVSWYQQTPGQGLQFLFEYFSETQRNKGNFPGRFSGRQFSNSRSEMNVSTLELGDSALYLCASSFDYNEQFFGPGTRLTVL.

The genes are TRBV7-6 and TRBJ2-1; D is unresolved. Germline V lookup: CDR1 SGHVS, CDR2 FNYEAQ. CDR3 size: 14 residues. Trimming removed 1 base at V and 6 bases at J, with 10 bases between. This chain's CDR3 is CASSLVSALNEQFF. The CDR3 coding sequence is TGTGCCAGCAGCTTAGTGTCGGCCCTCAATGAGCAGTTCTTC.

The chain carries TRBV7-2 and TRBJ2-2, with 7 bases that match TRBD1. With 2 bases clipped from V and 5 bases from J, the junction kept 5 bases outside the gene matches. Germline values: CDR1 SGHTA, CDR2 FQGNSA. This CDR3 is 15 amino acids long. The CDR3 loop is CASSLRGRGTGELFF. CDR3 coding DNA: TGTGCCAGCAGCTTAAGGGGCAGGGGGACCGGGGAGCTGTTTTTT.

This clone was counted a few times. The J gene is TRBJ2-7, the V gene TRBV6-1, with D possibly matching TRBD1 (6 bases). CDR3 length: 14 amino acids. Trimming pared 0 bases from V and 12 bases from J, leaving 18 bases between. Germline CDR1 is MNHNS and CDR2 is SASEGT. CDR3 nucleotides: TGTGCCAGCAGTGAAGCGCTGACAGGTCTTGGAAGGTACTTC. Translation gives CASSEALTGLGRYF.

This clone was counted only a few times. The CDR3 DNA reads as TGTGCCAGCAGCCCCCGCGGGGGGGACGCAGATACGCAGTATTTT. Its translation is CASSPRGGDADTQYF. The V call is TRBV4-2, the J call TRBJ2-3; the match to TRBD2 covers 9 bases. Germline V CDR1 and CDR2: LGHNA, YNFKEQ. CDR3 length equals 15 residues. The V and J ends lost 4 bases and 4 bases, in that order; junction bases with no gene match: 6.

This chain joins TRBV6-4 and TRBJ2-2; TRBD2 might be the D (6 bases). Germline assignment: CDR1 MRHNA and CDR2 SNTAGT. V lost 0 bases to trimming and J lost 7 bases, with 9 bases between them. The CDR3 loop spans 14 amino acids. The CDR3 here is CASSDSSGGGELFF. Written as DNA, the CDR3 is TGTGCCAGCAGTGACTCTAGCGGAGGCGGGGAGCTGTTTTTT.

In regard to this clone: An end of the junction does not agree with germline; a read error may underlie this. The CDR3 loop is CASRPAGRPDPSF. The DNA of the CDR3 is TGCGCCAGCAGACCGGCAGGGCGGCCGGACCCCTCCTTC. The genes are TRBV5-1 and TRBJ1-2; a weak D match, TRBD1 (5 bases). Germline CDR1 and CDR2: SGHRS and YFSETQ. The CDR3 length is 13 residues.

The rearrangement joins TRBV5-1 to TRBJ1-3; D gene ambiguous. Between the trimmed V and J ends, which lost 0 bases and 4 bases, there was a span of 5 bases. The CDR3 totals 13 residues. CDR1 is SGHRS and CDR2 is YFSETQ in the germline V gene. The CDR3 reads CASSLDSGNTIYF. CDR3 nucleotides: TGCGCCAGCAGCTTGGACTCGGGAAACACCATATATTTT. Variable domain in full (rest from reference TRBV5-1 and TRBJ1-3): KAGVTQTPRYLIKTRGQQVTLSCSPISGHRSVSWYQQTPGQGLQFLFEYFSETQRNKGNFPGRFSGRQFSNSRSEMNVSTLELGDSALYLCASSLDSGNTIYFGEGSWLTVV.

The CDR3 protein is CASSTGTGQPQHF. CDR3 coding DNA: TGTGCCAGCAGCACAGGGACAGGGCAGCCCCAGCATTTT. The V call is TRBV7-8, the J call TRBJ1-5; 9 positions match TRBD1. The CDR3 totals 13 residues. Germline V lookup: CDR1 SGHVS, CDR2 FQNEAQ. Trimming cost V 5 bases and J 7 bases; bases outside gene matches: 3.

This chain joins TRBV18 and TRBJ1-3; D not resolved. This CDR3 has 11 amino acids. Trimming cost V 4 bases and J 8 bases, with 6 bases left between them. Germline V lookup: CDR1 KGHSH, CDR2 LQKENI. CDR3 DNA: TGTGCCAGCTCACAGGGAGACACCATATATTTT. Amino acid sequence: CASSQGDTIYF.

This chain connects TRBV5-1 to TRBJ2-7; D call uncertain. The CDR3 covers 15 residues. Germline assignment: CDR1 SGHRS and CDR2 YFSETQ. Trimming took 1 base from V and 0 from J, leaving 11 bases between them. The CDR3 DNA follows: TGCGCCAGCAGCTTGTTTAGCCTGAGCTCCTACGAGCAGTACTTC. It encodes CASSLFSLSSYEQYF.

The CDR3 DNA reads as TGTGCCAGCAGTTACTTCAGGGTAGAGACCCAGTACTTC. As protein: CASSYFRVETQYF. This sequence joins TRBV6-6 and TRBJ2-5; perhaps TRBD1 as D (5 bases). CDR3 size: 13 residues. Germline V gene lookup returns CDR1 MNHNY and CDR2 SVGAGI (reference sequence). V dropped 1 base and J dropped 4 bases, with 7 bases sitting between them.

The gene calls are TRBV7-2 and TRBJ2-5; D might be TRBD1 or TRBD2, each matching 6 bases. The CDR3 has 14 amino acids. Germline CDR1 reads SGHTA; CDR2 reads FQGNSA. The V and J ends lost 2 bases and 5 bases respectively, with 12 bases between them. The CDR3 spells CASSLFRGAETQYF. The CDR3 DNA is TGTGCCAGCAGCTTATTTAGGGGGGCCGAGACCCAGTACTTC.

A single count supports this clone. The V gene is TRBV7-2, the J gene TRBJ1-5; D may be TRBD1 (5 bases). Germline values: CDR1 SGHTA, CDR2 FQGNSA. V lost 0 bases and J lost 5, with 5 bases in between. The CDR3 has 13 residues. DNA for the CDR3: TGTGCCAGCAGCTTAGCGGGGGATCAGCCCCAGCATTTT. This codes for CASSLAGDQPQHF.

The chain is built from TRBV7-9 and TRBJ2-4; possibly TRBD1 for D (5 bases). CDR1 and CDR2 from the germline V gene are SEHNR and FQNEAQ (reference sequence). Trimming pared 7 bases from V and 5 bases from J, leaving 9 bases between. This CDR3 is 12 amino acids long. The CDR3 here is CASTQTENIQYF. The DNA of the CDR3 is TGTGCCAGCACCCAGACAGAAAACATTCAGTACTTC.

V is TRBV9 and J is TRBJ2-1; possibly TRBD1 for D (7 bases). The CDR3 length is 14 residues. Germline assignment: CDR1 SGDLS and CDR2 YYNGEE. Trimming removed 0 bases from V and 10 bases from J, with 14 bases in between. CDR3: CASSVAYRGGEQFF. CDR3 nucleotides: TGTGCCAGCAGCGTAGCTTACAGGGGAGGCGAGCAGTTCTTC. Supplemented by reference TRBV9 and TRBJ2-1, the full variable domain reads DSGVTQTPKHLITATGQRVTLRCSPRSGDLSVYWYQQSLDQGLQFLIQYYNGEERAKGNILERFSAQQFPDLHSELNLSSLELGDSALYFCASSVAYRGGEQFFGPGTRLTVL.

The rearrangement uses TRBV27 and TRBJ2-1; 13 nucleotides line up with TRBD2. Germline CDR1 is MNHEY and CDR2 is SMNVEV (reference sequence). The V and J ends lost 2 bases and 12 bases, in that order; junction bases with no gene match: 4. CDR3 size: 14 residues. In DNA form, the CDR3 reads TGTGCCAGCAGTTTAGATGGGACTAGCGGGGCGCAGTTCTTC. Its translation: CASSLDGTSGAQFF.

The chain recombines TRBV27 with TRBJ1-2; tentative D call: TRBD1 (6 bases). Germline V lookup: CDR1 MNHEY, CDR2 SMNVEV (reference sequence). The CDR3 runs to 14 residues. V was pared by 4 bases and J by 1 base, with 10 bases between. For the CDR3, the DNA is TGTGCCAGCAGTTCGACAGGAGGTAACTATGGCTACACCTTC. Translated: CASSSTGGNYGYTF.

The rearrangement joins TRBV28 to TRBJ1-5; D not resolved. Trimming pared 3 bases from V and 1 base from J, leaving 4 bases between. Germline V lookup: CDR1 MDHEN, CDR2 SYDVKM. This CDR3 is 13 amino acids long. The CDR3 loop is CASSFWSNQPQHF. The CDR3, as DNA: TGTGCCAGCAGTTTTTGGAGCAATCAGCCCCAGCATTTT.

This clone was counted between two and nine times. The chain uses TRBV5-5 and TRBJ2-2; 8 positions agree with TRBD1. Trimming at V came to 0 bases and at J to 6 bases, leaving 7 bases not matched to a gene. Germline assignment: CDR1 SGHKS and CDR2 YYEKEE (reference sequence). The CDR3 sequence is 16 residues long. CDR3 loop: CASSLAAGGISGELFF. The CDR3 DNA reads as TGTGCCAGCAGCTTGGCGGCAGGGGGCATATCCGGGGAGCTGTTTTTT.

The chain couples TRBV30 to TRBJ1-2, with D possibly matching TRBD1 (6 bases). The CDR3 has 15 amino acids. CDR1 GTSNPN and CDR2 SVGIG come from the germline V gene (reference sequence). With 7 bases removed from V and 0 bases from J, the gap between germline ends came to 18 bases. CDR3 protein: CASVGGGGPNYGYTF. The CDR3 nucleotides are TGTGCCTCGGTTGGGGGGGGCGGACCTAACTATGGCTACACCTTC.